These T cell receptor beta chains were read from a single sample in a study of CXCR3-negative and CXCR3-positive naive CD8 T cells. TCRdb re-called the 5' RACE reads and gives one entry per CDR3 protein, without DNA. The sample totals some 41,000 distinct CDR3 sequences; its top ten clones hold about 10%. The specimen sequenced was memory CD8+ T cells from blood. All receptors come from a human donor in good health. Some clones in this sample may be carry-over from other donors' samples. Each CDR3 is given with its conserved first and last residue. A row's size may be missing; if present it is once, few, many or a size class.

size: medium-sized
V: TRBV28
J: TRBJ2-5
CDR3: CASGTHIGADLGETQYF

size: -
V: TRBV7-9
J: TRBJ2-3
CDR3: CASSLLVADTQYF

size: -
V: TRBV12-3/TRBV12-4
J: TRBJ1-5
CDR3: CASSYGMRNQPQHF

size: medium-sized
V: TRBV2
J: TRBJ2-1
CDR3: CASSRDTSYNEQFF

size: -
V: TRBV5-6
J: TRBJ1-2
CDR3: CASSFGQGGRNGYTF

size: -
V: TRBV7-9
J: TRBJ2-4
CDR3: CASSLQFGINIQYF

size: -
V: TRBV27
J: TRBJ1-3
CDR3: CASSRFPGPDRAGNTIYF

size: -
V: TRBV27
J: TRBJ1-2
CDR3: CASSLTLGQLLYGYTF

size: -
V: TRBV6-4
J: TRBJ2-1
CDR3: CASSDSTGAYNEQFF

size: -
V: TRBV6-4
J: TRBJ2-1
CDR3: CASSDEGSGGARPFF